Following are 6 T cell receptor beta chains from one sample sequenced in a study of blood T cell repertoires in COVID-19. Here immunoSEQ multiplex PCR was the method, and the copy in TCRdb shows in-frame clones only, minus some. The sample lists approximately 140,000 clones; approximately 90% were seen once. Sequenced: peripheral blood. These receptors all stem from a woman aged 55 to 70 with active or convalescent COVID-19.

The rearrangement uses TRBV11-3 and TRBJ2-1; unclear D gene. The length of the CDR3 is 11 residues. CDR1 and CDR2 (germline): SGHNT, YENEEA. Trimming took 5 bases from V and 5 from J, leaving 4 bases between them. The CDR3 DNA reads as TGTGCCAGCAGCGTCAACAATGAGCAGTTCTTC. Translated, it gives CASSVNNEQFF.

The V call is TRBV19, the J call TRBJ1-1, with TRBD1 matching 8 bases. The CDR3 loop spans 14 amino acids. The ends lost 4 bases at V and 5 bases at J; junction bases unmatched: 6. Germline CDR1 and CDR2: LNHDA and SQIVND (reference sequence). CDR3 bases: TGTGCCAGTAGTACCCGTGGACAGGGTACTGAAGCTTTCTTT. It yields the protein CASSTRGQGTEAFF.

The chain is built from TRBV15 and TRBJ2-5; D is unclear. This CDR3 contains 13 residues. V was cut by 0 bases and J by 2 bases, with 4 bases left in between. CDR1 is LNHNV and CDR2 is YYDKDF in the germline V gene (reference sequence). This chain's CDR3 is CATSRDHQETQYF. For the CDR3, the DNA is TGTGCCACCAGCAGAGACCATCAAGAGACCCAGTACTTC.

This chain connects TRBV27 to TRBJ2-7, with D unclear. CDR3 size: 15 residues. CDR1 MNHEY and CDR2 SMNVEV come from the germline V gene (reference sequence). V lost 5 bases, J lost 3 bases, and 17 bases lay in between. The CDR3 loop is CASSPLTGASYEQYF. CDR3 nucleotide sequence: TGTGCCAGCAGTCCCCTAACCGGAGCAAGCTACGAGCAGTACTTC.

The table lists this clone with a few counts. The chain recombines TRBV5-4 with TRBJ1-1; 11 nucleotides agree with TRBD1. This CDR3 has 16 amino acids. V dropped 3 bases and J dropped 5; count of bases not matched to a gene: 9. Germline V CDR1 and CDR2: SGHNT, YYREEE (reference sequence). CDR3 nucleotides: TGTGCCAGCAGCTACGGGACAGGGGGTTCCGGGACTGAAGCTTTCTTT. It encodes CASSYGTGGSGTEAFF.

This clone was detected only a few times. J is TRBJ1-1 and V is TRBV20-1, with D hard to call. The V and J ends lost 4 bases and 2 bases respectively, with 8 bases between them. CDR3 size: 12 residues. Germline lookup yields CDR1 DFQATT and CDR2 SNEGSKA (reference sequence). The CDR3: CSAIDLNTEAFF. DNA for the CDR3: TGCAGTGCTATTGATCTCAACACTGAAGCTTTCTTT.